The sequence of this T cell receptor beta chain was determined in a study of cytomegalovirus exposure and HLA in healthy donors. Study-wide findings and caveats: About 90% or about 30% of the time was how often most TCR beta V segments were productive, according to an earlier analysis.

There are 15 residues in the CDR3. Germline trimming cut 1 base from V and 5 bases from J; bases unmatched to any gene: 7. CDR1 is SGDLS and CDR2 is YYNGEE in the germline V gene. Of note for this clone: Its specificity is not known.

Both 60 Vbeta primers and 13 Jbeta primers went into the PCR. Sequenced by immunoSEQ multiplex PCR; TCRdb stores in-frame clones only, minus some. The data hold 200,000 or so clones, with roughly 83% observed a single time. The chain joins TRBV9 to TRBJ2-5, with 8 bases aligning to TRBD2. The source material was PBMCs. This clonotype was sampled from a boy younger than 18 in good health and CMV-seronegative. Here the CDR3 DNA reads TGTGCCAGCAGCGTACACGGGAGGGGGGAGGAGACCCAGTACTTC. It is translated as CASSVHGRGEETQYF.